A single sample is the source of the 24 T cell receptor beta chains below, sequenced in a study of blood T cell repertoires in COVID-19 (dated by TCRdb to about 2020). The receptor library was made with the immunoSEQ multiplex PCR assay. Imported from immuneACCESS, the table was reduced by TCRdb to in-frame sequences with V and J called. These copies leave out some clones; in studies compared against another copy, an unresolved V gene accounts for under half, and the cause of the remainder is not known. The sample contains about 270,000 clones, more than 80% of them found a single time. The ten most abundant clones make up 4.1% of the sample. The sequencing sample was made of PBMCs or T cells enriched from blood (not recorded which). All receptors come from a woman younger than 45 with acute COVID-19.

The chain couples TRBV7-9 to TRBJ2-2, with 7 positions matching TRBD2. The CDR3 runs 15 residues. V shed 5 bases, J shed 6 bases, and the junction held 9 bases outside the gene matches. The germline gives CDR1 SEHNR, CDR2 FQNEAQ (reference sequence). This chain's CDR3 is CASSNTWGRAGELFF. The CDR3 region has the DNA TGTGCCAGCAGCAACACCTGGGGGAGGGCCGGGGAGCTGTTTTTT. The full variable domain, rest sourced from reference TRBV7-9 and TRBJ2-2, is DTGVSQNPRHKITKRGQNVTFRCDPISEHNRLYWYRQTLGQGPEFLTYFQNEAQLEKSRLLSDRFSAERPKGSFSTLEIQRTEQGDSAMYLCASSNTWGRAGELFFGEGSRLTVL.

The chain couples TRBV6-6 to TRBJ1-5; D not certain. Trimming removed 2 bases from V and 1 base from J, with 6 bases in between. Looked up from germline, CDR1 is MNHNY and CDR2 is SVGAGI (reference sequence). This CDR3 region has 14 residues. The CDR3 nucleotides read TGTGCCAGCAGTTACGGGGAGAGCAATCAGCCCCAGCATTTT. Translating it yields CASSYGESNQPQHF.

The CDR3 loop is CASSHLAGELYSYNEQFF. The CDR3 DNA reads TGCGCCAGCAGCCACCTAGCGGGAGAATTATACTCCTACAATGAGCAGTTCTTC. The chain has TRBV5-1 and TRBJ2-1; TRBD2 matches at 10 bases. V was clipped by 4 bases and J by 0 bases; unmatched bases: 10. The CDR3 covers 18 residues. Germline CDR1 reads SGHRS; CDR2 reads YFSETQ. The full variable domain, completed using reference TRBV5-1 and TRBJ2-1, is KAGVTQTPRYLIKTRGQQVTLSCSPISGHRSVSWYQQTPGQGLQFLFEYFSETQRNKGNFPGRFSGRQFSNSRSEMNVSTLELGDSALYLCASSHLAGELYSYNEQFFGPGTRLTVL.

The chain carries TRBV28 and TRBJ2-7; 10 nucleotides agree with TRBD2. Trimming at V came to 11 bases and at J to 0 bases, leaving 13 bases not matched to a gene. The V gene's germline CDR1 is MDHEN and CDR2 SYDVKM. CDR3 length: 16 amino acids. The CDR3 protein is CAVGSLLAGVSYEQYF. CDR3 DNA sequence: TGTGCCGTGGGGTCGCTGCTAGCGGGGGTCTCCTACGAGCAGTACTTC. The variable domain in full, with the rest retrieved from reference TRBV28 and TRBJ2-7, is DVKVTQSSRYLVKRTGEKVFLECVQDMDHENMFWYRQDPGLGLRLIYFSYDVKMKEKGDIPEGYSVSREKKERFSLILESASTNQTSMYLCAVGSLLAGVSYEQYFGPGTRLTVT.

This chain links TRBV6-1 with TRBJ2-1; the match to TRBD2 covers 9 bases. This CDR3 spans 16 amino acids. The V and J ends lost 4 bases and 3 bases, in that order; junction bases with no gene match: 7. The germline V gene encodes CDR1 MNHNS and CDR2 SASEGT. The chain's CDR3 is CASSALAGVVYNEQFF. As DNA, the CDR3 is TGTGCCAGCAGTGCCTTAGCGGGAGTGGTCTACAATGAGCAGTTCTTC.

The chain is built from TRBV5-1 and TRBJ2-1; 11 nucleotides line up with TRBD1. CDR1 and CDR2 from the germline V gene are SGHRS and YFSETQ. This CDR3 has 16 residues. Trimming at V came to 2 bases and at J to 0 bases, leaving 1 base not matched to a gene. The CDR3 loop reads CASSFGQGASYNEQFF. The CDR3 bases are TGCGCCAGCAGCTTTGGACAGGGGGCCTCCTACAATGAGCAGTTCTTC.

The chain joins TRBV9 to TRBJ1-3; 8 nucleotides match TRBD1. CDR3 length equals 16 residues. Germline assignment: CDR1 SGDLS and CDR2 YYNGEE. The J segment lost 2 bases and the V segment lost 4 bases, leaving 8 bases of the junction unmatched. In DNA form, the CDR3 reads TGTGCCAGCAGCCCTCCAGGGGGCTTGGCTGGAAACACCATATATTTT. Protein product: CASSPPGGLAGNTIYF.

CDR3 amino acids: CASSIAGQSSYEQYF. As DNA, the CDR3 is TGTGCCAGTAGTATTGCGGGACAGAGCTCCTACGAGCAGTACTTC. The V gene is TRBV19, the J gene TRBJ2-7; D is possibly TRBD1 (7 bases). The CDR3 is 15 residues long. Germline CDR1 is LNHDA and CDR2 is SQIVND (reference sequence). V was pared by 3 bases and J by 0 bases, with 12 bases between.

The V and J genes are TRBV27 and TRBJ1-2, with 8 positions matching TRBD1. The CDR3 loop spans 14 amino acids. Per the germline V gene, CDR1 is MNHEY and CDR2 is SMNVEV (reference sequence). The junction had 5 bases not matched to a gene; V was cut back by 1 base and J by 7 bases. The CDR3 region is CASSLLGQGSGYTF. For the CDR3, the DNA is TGTGCCAGCAGTTTATTAGGACAGGGCAGTGGCTACACCTTC.

This chain uses TRBV24-1 with TRBJ2-1, with 7 bases aligning to TRBD2. The CDR3 runs to 15 residues. The junction had 2 bases not matched to a gene; V was cut back by 3 bases and J by 1 base. Germline V gene lookup returns CDR1 KGHDR and CDR2 SFDVKD. CDR3 protein: CATSDRGRSYNEQFF. CDR3 coding DNA: TGTGCCACCAGTGATCGCGGGAGATCCTACAATGAGCAGTTCTTC.

The genes are TRBV28 and TRBJ2-3, with D possibly TRBD2 on 6 matching bases. V was clipped by 3 bases and J by 0 bases, with 19 bases between them. CDR1 MDHEN and CDR2 SYDVKM come from the germline V gene. The CDR3 loop spans 18 amino acids. As DNA, the CDR3 is TGTGCCAGCAGTTTTGCCAGGACTATTCGTGAGAGCACAGATACGCAGTATTTT. Protein: CASSFARTIRESTDTQYF. Combining the CDR3 with reference TRBV28 and TRBJ2-3 gives the whole variable domain DVKVTQSSRYLVKRTGEKVFLECVQDMDHENMFWYRQDPGLGLRLIYFSYDVKMKEKGDIPEGYSVSREKKERFSLILESASTNQTSMYLCASSFARTIRESTDTQYFGPGTRLTVL.

The V call is TRBV20-1, the J call TRBJ2-2; 11 bases are a match to TRBD2. Germline CDR1 and CDR2: DFQATT and SNEGSKA (reference sequence). The junction had 7 bases not matched to a gene; V was cut back by 3 bases and J by 7 bases. The CDR3 sequence is 15 residues long. CDR3 DNA sequence: TGCAGTGCTAGTCGACTAGCGGGACCGAACGGGGAGCTGTTTTTT. Translation: CSASRLAGPNGELFF.

The chain carries TRBV25-1 and TRBJ2-5; 7 bases agree with TRBD2. After removal of 6 bases from V and 1 base from J, the junction contained 14 bases not matched to a gene. The germline V gene has CDR1 MGHDK and CDR2 SYGVNS. The CDR3 covers 17 residues. The CDR3 is CASSLSRGTPGQETQYF. The DNA for the CDR3 is TGTGCCAGCAGCCTCTCGCGGGGGACGCCAGGCCAAGAGACCCAGTACTTC.

This rearrangement joins TRBV9 to TRBJ2-7; 11 bases are shared with TRBD1. Germline V gene sequence: CDR1 SGDLS, CDR2 YYNGEE. V shed 4 bases, J shed 4 bases, and the junction held 10 bases outside the gene matches. CDR3 length equals 16 residues. Here the CDR3 DNA reads TGTGCCAGCAGCTCCAACCCGGGACAGGGGGATTACGAGCAGTACTTC. It yields the protein CASSSNPGQGDYEQYF.

The V call is TRBV2, the J call TRBJ2-7; 11 bases align to TRBD1. V shed 4 bases and J 0 bases; nucleotides not matched to a gene: 2. This CDR3 region has 15 residues. The germline V gene encodes CDR1 SNHLY and CDR2 FYNNEI. The CDR3 loop is CASSGTGGSSYEQYF. CDR3 DNA: TGTGCCAGCAGTGGGACAGGGGGCAGCTCCTACGAGCAGTACTTC.

The CDR3 DNA reads as TGTGCCAGCGTGTCTAGCATGTCCTACAATGAGCAGTTCTTC. This gives the protein CASVSSMSYNEQFF. The chain joins TRBV28 to TRBJ2-1, with D possibly TRBD2 on 5 matching bases. Trimming took off 8 bases at V and 1 base at J, with 12 bases between the two ends. Germline CDR1 is MDHEN and CDR2 is SYDVKM. The CDR3 sequence is 14 residues long.

The chain has TRBV27 and TRBJ2-1; 9 nucleotides match TRBD1. The CDR3 runs to 15 residues. The junction had 7 bases not matched to a gene; V was cut back by 5 bases and J by 5 bases. Germline loops: CDR1 MNHEY, CDR2 SMNVEV (reference sequence). The CDR3 reads CASSKPTGGDNEQFF. CDR3 coding DNA: TGTGCCAGCAGTAAACCGACAGGGGGTGACAATGAGCAGTTCTTC.

The chain links TRBV20-1 to TRBJ2-1; tentative D call: TRBD2 (5 bases). Looked up from germline, CDR1 is DFQATT and CDR2 is SNEGSKA (reference sequence). Trimming cost V 5 bases and J 12 bases, with 14 bases left between them. The CDR3 runs to 11 residues. The CDR3 coding sequence is TGCAGTGCTCGGGATACAATGAGGCAGTTCTTC. Protein product: CSARDTMRQFF.

The rearrangement joins TRBV29-1 to TRBJ2-3; the match to TRBD2 covers 8 bases. The CDR3 covers 15 residues. Germline V CDR1 and CDR2: SQVTM, ANQGSEA. V trimming: 3 bases; J trimming: 3 bases; junction bases outside the gene matches: 8. CDR3 sequence: CSVDGLAEGTDTQYF. The CDR3 nucleotides are TGCAGCGTTGACGGACTAGCCGAGGGGACAGATACGCAGTATTTT.

This chain joins TRBV24-1 and TRBJ2-1; TRBD2 matches at 7 bases. V shed 4 bases and J 2 bases; nucleotides not matched to a gene: 1. Germline V CDR1 and CDR2: KGHDR, SFDVKD. CDR3 size: 14 residues. This chain's CDR3 is CATSEAGPYNEQFF. For the CDR3, the DNA is TGTGCCACCAGTGAAGCGGGGCCCTACAATGAGCAGTTCTTC.

The chain links TRBV28 to TRBJ1-1; D is undetermined. Trimming removed 2 bases at V and 0 bases at J, with 7 bases between. The CDR3 is made up of 14 amino acids. CDR1 and CDR2 (germline): MDHEN, SYDVKM. CDR3 nucleotide sequence: TGTGCCAGCAGTTTAGTAGACATGAACACTGAAGCTTTCTTT. Encoded protein: CASSLVDMNTEAFF.

The V call is TRBV6-1, the J call TRBJ2-1, with TRBD2 matching over 15 bases. CDR3 size: 20 residues. From germline, CDR1 is MNHNS and CDR2 SASEGT. V lost 2 bases to trimming and J lost 7 bases; unmatched junction nucleotides: 15. Here the CDR3 reads CASSELRWTSGRAGENEQFF. The CDR3 coding sequence is TGTGCCAGCAGTGAACTCAGGTGGACTAGCGGGAGGGCCGGGGAAAATGAGCAGTTCTTC.

This clone was observed a handful of times. The rearrangement links TRBV19 to TRBJ2-2; 8 positions match TRBD1. Trimming cost V 5 bases and J 3 bases; bases outside gene matches: 8. CDR3 size: 16 residues. In germline, CDR1 is LNHDA, CDR2 SQIVND (reference sequence). The CDR3 coding sequence is TGTGCCAGTAGTTCCGGGCAGGGGGCATACACCGGGGAGCTGTTTTTT. It specifies CASSSGQGAYTGELFF.

The V call is TRBV14, the J call TRBJ1-2; TRBD1 aligns across 8 bases. V was pared by 4 bases and J by 4 bases, with 8 bases of the junction left unmatched. The CDR3 is 15 amino acids. CDR1 is SGHDN and CDR2 is FVKESK in the germline V gene. This CDR3 is CASSLTGQGSYGYTF. The CDR3 DNA reads TGTGCCAGCAGCCTTACCGGACAGGGCAGCTATGGCTACACCTTC. The whole variable domain, filled in from reference TRBV14 and TRBJ1-2, reads EAGVTQFPSHSVIEKGQTVTLRCDPISGHDNLYWYRRVMGKEIKFLLHFVKESKQDESGMPNNRFLAERTGGTYSTLKVQPAELEDSGVYFCASSLTGQGSYGYTFGSGTRLTVV.